This TCR beta chain was recovered during a study of identical twins. Each CDR3 protein is one row after TCRdb ran MiXCR on the 5' RACE reads. The sample records 200,000 to 250,000 distinct CDR3 sequences, roughly 13% being singletons. Trimming stripped 5 bases from V and 5 bases from J, with 10 bases between. The germline V gene encodes CDR1 SNHLY and CDR2 FYNNEI. The CDR3 has 14 residues. In its sample, this clonotype was seen a few times. This same sample was also taken into another study, of yellow fever vaccine responses in identical twins.

The chain has TRBV2 and TRBJ1-6; perhaps TRBD1 as D (6 bases). The sample was memory (CD45RO+) T cells sorted from blood. This clonotype was obtained from a woman between 18 and 29 years old in good health. The CDR3: CASSTQGNNSPLHF. As DNA, the CDR3 is TGTGCCAGCAGTACACAGGGAAATAATTCACCCCTCCACTTT.